The clone carrying this T cell receptor beta chain was detected many times. Its antigen is still unknown. RNA transcripts served as the template for amplifying TCR beta CDR3 regions. With the HTBI primer set, the TCR CDR3 went through a first round of RT-PCR. Each CDR3 protein is one row after TCRdb ran MiXCR on the multiplex PCR reads. The sample contains hundreds of thousands of distinct CDR3 sequences, more than 15% of which appear only once. This record belongs to a study of T cells in Graves' hyperthyroidism and ophthalmopathy. For the study at large: Peripheral blood was drawn at first diagnosis, prior to all treatment.

General study points: The model's output predicted ophthalmopathy at a median of approximately 6.5 months prior to onset.

Patients showing uncontrolled infection, other autoimmune disease, pregnancy or lactation were ineligible. On the basis of clinical symptoms, serum thyroxine and TRAb, thyroid ultrasound and orbital computed tomography, diagnoses were made. The source is a woman between 40 and 55 years old with Graves' ophthalmopathy. Sequencing was carried out using blood.

The CDR3 loop reads CASSLVSPGTGELFF. CDR3 coding DNA: TGTGCCAGCAGCTTAGTCTCTCCGGGGACCGGGGAGCTGTTTTTT. The chain carries TRBV7-8 and TRBJ2-2, with D perhaps matching TRBD2 (5 bases). Germline CDR1 and CDR2: SGHVS and FQNEAQ. The V gene lost 1 base and the J gene lost 5 bases, with 11 bases spanning the gap. The CDR3 is made up of 15 amino acids.